This T cell receptor (beta chain) was sequenced for a study of glioma-infiltrating T cells. About the study: Target coverage was about 4.5- to 11-fold for roughly one million blood T cells. General study points: Signature shared blood CDR3 motifs were enriched in low-divergence and depleted in high-divergence patients. Above-expected tissue-blood divergence occurred in all gliomas, most in low-grade ones.

TCR alpha and beta CDR3 regions were amplified from RNA using iRepertoire nested multiplex PCR. Tissue mRNA or PBMC total RNA, roughly 90-400 ng, went into one-step reverse transcription and amplification. MiXCR was run by TCRdb on the multiplex PCR reads, yielding one entry per CDR3 protein. The table has around 350,000 distinct CDR3 sequences, 41% seen once. The germline CDR1 and CDR2 sequences are LGHDT and YNNKEL (reference sequence). Trimming took 6 bases from V and 3 from J; bases not matched to a gene: 11. CDR3 length: 16 amino acids. A remark on this clonotype: The antigen remains undetermined.

The J gene is TRBJ2-1, the V gene TRBV3-1; 7 bases are shared with TRBD2. Sequencing used glioma tissue, nonneoplastic brain tissue, or PBMCs (not recorded which). The clonotype originates from a human donor with low-grade glioma or glioblastoma, undergoing nonglioma brain surgery, or in good health (not recorded which). CDR3 bases: TGTGCCAGCAGATCCCGGGCGGGAGTTTTCTACAATGAGCAGTTCTTC. Its translation is CASRSRAGVFYNEQFF.